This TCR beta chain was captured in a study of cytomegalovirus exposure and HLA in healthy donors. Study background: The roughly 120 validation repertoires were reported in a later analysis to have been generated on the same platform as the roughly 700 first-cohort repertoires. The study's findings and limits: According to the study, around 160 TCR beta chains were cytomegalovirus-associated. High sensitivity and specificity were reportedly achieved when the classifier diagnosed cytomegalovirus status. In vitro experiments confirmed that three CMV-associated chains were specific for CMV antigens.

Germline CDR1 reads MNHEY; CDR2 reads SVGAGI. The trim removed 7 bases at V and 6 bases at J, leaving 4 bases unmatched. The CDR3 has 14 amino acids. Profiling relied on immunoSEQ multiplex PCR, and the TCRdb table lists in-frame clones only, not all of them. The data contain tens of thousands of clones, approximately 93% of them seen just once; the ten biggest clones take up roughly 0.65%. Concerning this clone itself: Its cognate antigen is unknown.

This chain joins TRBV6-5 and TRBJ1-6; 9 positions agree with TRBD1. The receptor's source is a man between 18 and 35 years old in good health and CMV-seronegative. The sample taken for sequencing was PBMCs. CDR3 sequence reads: CASTLGQGNSPLHF. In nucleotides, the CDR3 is TGTGCCAGCACACTGGGACAGGGTAATTCACCCCTCCACTTT.